Presented here are 10 T cell receptor beta chains from one specimen sequenced in a study of Ad26.COV2.S vaccination and SARS-CoV-2 variants. Generated by immunoSEQ multiplex PCR, the TCRdb table keeps only in-frame clones and is missing some. Among 350,000 to 400,000 clones, 89% were seen once, and the ten largest hold around 1.9%. Treatment: roughly 19 received Ad26.COV2.S at low or high dose, single or two shots; 5 received placebo; per-sample allocation not given. Sample collection was performed on day 63 after the first vaccine or placebo injection. Sequencing used peripheral blood, obtained in a trial of Ad26.COV2.S vaccine versus placebo. The origin of the receptors is a person between 18 and 65 years old who received the Ad26.COV2.S COVID-19 vaccine or a placebo.

This clone appeared once. The chain joins TRBV2 to TRBJ1-1; D is perhaps TRBD1 (5 bases). V shed 7 bases and J shed 2 bases, with 11 bases lying between them. The CDR3 is made up of 13 amino acids. Germline CDR1 is SNHLY and CDR2 is FYNNEI. CDR3 in amino acids: CASNTGANTEAFF. The CDR3 DNA reads as TGTGCCAGCAACACAGGTGCAAACACTGAAGCTTTCTTT.

The chain has TRBV11-2 and TRBJ2-5; 10 nucleotides match TRBD2. The trim removed 2 bases at V and 5 bases at J, leaving 8 bases unmatched. CDR1 is SGHAT, CDR2 FQNNGV, per germline. The CDR3 is made up of 16 amino acids. CDR3 sequence (DNA): TGTGCCAGCAGCTTACCAGCGGGAGGGATCGGGGAGACCCAGTACTTC. Translating it yields CASSLPAGGIGETQYF.

The rearrangement joins TRBV3-1 (or the pseudogene TRBV3-2) to TRBJ2-5; 15 bases match TRBD2. The trim removed 2 bases at V and 5 bases at J, leaving 3 bases unmatched. Germline CDR1 and CDR2: LGHDT and YNNKEL (reference sequence). The CDR3 covers 16 residues. The CDR3 here is CASSQPGLAGGETQYF. The CDR3 nucleotides are TGTGCCAGCAGCCAACCCGGACTAGCGGGAGGGGAGACCCAGTACTTC.

The chain couples TRBV9 to TRBJ1-3; the match to TRBD1 covers 7 bases. This CDR3 is built from 15 residues. Germline CDR1 reads SGDLS; CDR2 reads YYNGEE. J was trimmed by 2 bases and V by 4 bases; bases with no gene match: 6. The CDR3 sequence: CASSLWDSPGNTIYF. CDR3 bases: TGTGCCAGCAGCCTCTGGGACAGCCCTGGAAACACCATATATTTT. The full variable domain, its missing parts supplied by reference TRBV9 and TRBJ1-3, is DSGVTQTPKHLITATGQRVTLRCSPRSGDLSVYWYQQSLDQGLQFLIQYYNGEERAKGNILERFSAQQFPDLHSELNLSSLELGDSALYFCASSLWDSPGNTIYFGEGSWLTVV.

This chain uses TRBV28 with TRBJ1-1; D is uncertain. Trimming left V 2 bases short and J 3 bases short, with 10 bases between. The CDR3 length is 14 residues. Germline loops: CDR1 MDHEN, CDR2 SYDVKM. CDR3 residues: CASSLAGEYTEAFF. For the CDR3, the DNA is TGTGCCAGCAGTTTAGCCGGAGAGTACACTGAAGCTTTCTTT.

The V call is TRBV5-1, the J call TRBJ2-5; no definite D call. The CDR3 extends over 15 amino acids. Germline assignment: CDR1 SGHRS and CDR2 YFSETQ. V was clipped by 0 bases and J by 0 bases, with 9 bases between them. CDR3: CASSLETAYQETQYF. Written as DNA, the CDR3 is TGCGCCAGCAGCTTGGAAACAGCGTACCAAGAGACCCAGTACTTC.

This clone was seen only a few times. The V call is TRBV2, the J call TRBJ1-5; 7 bases align to TRBD1. CDR1 and CDR2 (germline): SNHLY, FYNNEI. The V gene end was trimmed by 5 bases and the J gene end by 1 base; junction bases not matched to a gene: 5. CDR3 length equals 15 residues. The chain's CDR3 is CASSTQGGSNQPQHF. In nucleotides, the CDR3 is TGTGCCAGCAGTACCCAGGGGGGGAGCAATCAGCCCCAGCATTTT. The full variable domain, with the rest looked up from reference TRBV2 and TRBJ1-5, is EPEVTQTPSHQVTQMGQEVILRCVPISNHLYFYWYRQILGQKVEFLVSFYNNEISEKSEIFDDQFSVERPDGSNFTLKIRSTKLEDSAMYFCASSTQGGSNQPQHFGDGTRLSIL.

CDR3 DNA sequence: TGTGCCAGCAGTACCGGACTAGCGGGAGGATCAAATGAGCAGTTCTTC. Its protein is CASSTGLAGGSNEQFF. V usage is TRBV27 and J usage is TRBJ2-1, with 14 bases fitting TRBD2. Trimming removed 5 bases from V and 7 bases from J; junction bases left unmatched: 7. This CDR3 comprises 16 residues. The germline CDR1 and CDR2 sequences are MNHEY and SMNVEV (reference sequence).

The chain joins TRBV28 to TRBJ2-7; D tentatively reads TRBD1 or TRBD2 (5 bases each). The V gene's germline CDR1 is MDHEN and CDR2 SYDVKM. This CDR3 has 16 amino acids. V lost 5 bases and J 0 bases, leaving 17 bases between the germline ends. CDR3: CASSPVGTSPSYEQYF. For the CDR3, the DNA is TGTGCCAGCAGTCCTGTGGGGACCTCACCCTCCTACGAGCAGTACTTC.

The chain carries TRBV14 and TRBJ2-1; 7 positions match TRBD2. The CDR3 extends over 14 amino acids. Germline CDR1 reads SGHDN; CDR2 reads FVKESK. J lost 6 bases, V lost 5 bases, and 7 bases had no gene match. Written as DNA, the CDR3 is TGTGCCAGCAGCTTAGCGGGTGCCCTCAATGAGCAGTTCTTC. This gives the protein CASSLAGALNEQFF. Full variable domain (outside the CDR3, taken from reference TRBV14 and TRBJ2-1): EAGVTQFPSHSVIEKGQTVTLRCDPISGHDNLYWYRRVMGKEIKFLLHFVKESKQDESGMPNNRFLAERTGGTYSTLKVQPAELEDSGVYFCASSLAGALNEQFFGPGTRLTVL.